Below, one TCR beta chain is given with its context. Its specificity is not known. The data are from a study of T cell responses to AZD1222 COVID-19 vaccine. Study outcomes and limitations: Reports indicate that nearly half of spike-specific TCRs are directed at unmutated variant regions.

Trimming removed 6 bases from V and 0 bases from J, with 8 bases in between. The CDR3 totals 13 residues. Germline assignment: CDR1 MNHNY and CDR2 SVGAGI (reference sequence). Sequenced by immunoSEQ multiplex PCR; TCRdb stores in-frame clones only, minus some. Altogether 150,000 or so clones are present, around 89% being singletons, with the ten largest covering more than 12%. The genes are TRBV6-6 and TRBJ1-1, with D uncertain. This TCR was sampled from an adult in good health. This specimen consisted of peripheral blood, obtained on day 0 of AZD1222 vaccination. As DNA, the CDR3 is TGTGCCAGCAGCCTAGACTTGAACACTGAAGCTTTCTTT. This encodes CASSLDLNTEAFF.